This TCR beta chain was retrieved from a study of blood T cell repertoires in COVID-19. The wider study: Samples representing acute and convalescent COVID-19 were sourced from the United States, Italy and Spain. PBMCs, B-cell-depleted T cells, or T cells provided the cDNA or gDNA that made up the material.

This clone has only a few counts. Trimming took off 0 bases at V and 5 bases at J, with 14 bases between the two ends. CDR3 size: 15 residues. The germline CDR1 and CDR2 sequences are SGHVS and FNYEAQ. Source study methods: Cell counts per sample came from amplifying reference gene primers. Some clones are missing from TCRdb's copy, which holds only in-frame ones; the method was immunoSEQ multiplex PCR. V, J and clone size were drawn from that table, and D and trimming were deduced from the DNA. The data contain some 250,000 clones, approximately 88% of them singletons. V and J are TRBV7-6 and TRBJ2-7; a possible D gene is TRBD2 (6 bases). Sequencing was carried out using peripheral blood. The receptor comes from a woman in her twenties or thirties with acute or convalescent COVID-19. This CDR3 is CASSLAEPSDDEQYF. The CDR3, as DNA: TGTGCCAGCAGCTTAGCTGAGCCTAGCGACGACGAGCAGTACTTC.